This TCR beta chain is from a study of blood T cell repertoires in COVID-19. There are 14 residues in the CDR3. V gave up 5 bases and J gave up 5 bases, with 15 bases separating them. Germline CDR1 SEHNR, CDR2 FQNEAQ (reference sequence). Original processing methods: Estimates of nucleated cell counts were drawn from the amplification of reference gene primers. TCRdb keeps only in-frame clones here, not all; method: immunoSEQ multiplex PCR. V and J calls and clone size are copied from that table; D and trimming were computed from the DNA. In the table there are about 260,000 clones, around 89% of which are singletons. Assignment of participants to cohorts was predicated upon participant-reported clinical history.

The V gene is TRBV7-9, the J gene TRBJ2-5; tentative D call: TRBD2 (6 bases). The origin of this receptor is a woman aged 40 to 50 with acute COVID-19. Material: PBMCs or T cells enriched from blood (not recorded which). The chain's CDR3 is CASSHRGIQETQYF. The DNA of the CDR3 is TGTGCCAGCAGCCATCGGGGGATCCAGGAGACCCAGTACTTC. Full variable domain (remainder filled in from reference TRBV7-9 and TRBJ2-5): DTGVSQNPRHKITKRGQNVTFRCDPISEHNRLYWYRQTLGQGPEFLTYFQNEAQLEKSRLLSDRFSAERPKGSFSTLEIQRTEQGDSAMYLCASSHRGIQETQYFGPGTRLLVL.